Listed below are T cell receptor beta chains from one sample, sequenced in a study of cytomegalovirus exposure and HLA in healthy donors. The protocol was immunoSEQ multiplex PCR, while the TCRdb copy is restricted to in-frame clones and leaves out a portion. The sample has around 55,000 clones; about three quarters are singletons. Sample: PBMCs. The source of these receptors is a female donor in good health and CMV-seronegative. Both conserved end residues are part of each CDR3. The D gene is left open where the match is weak. Clone size is given for some rows only: seen once, a few or many times, or a class if the clone is expanded.

v_call,clone_size,j_call,d_call,cdr3_nt,cdr3_aa
TRBV27,once,TRBJ2-7,TRBD2,TGTGCCAGCAGTCCACTCAGTAGCGGGAGGGAGCAGTACTTC,CASSPLSSGREQYF
TRBV9,-,TRBJ2-1,TRBD2,TGTGCCAGCAGCGTAGCTCCCGGGACTAGCGGGAATGAGCAGTTCTTC,CASSVAPGTSGNEQFF
TRBV29-1,few,TRBJ2-5,TRBD2,TGCAGCGCCCAGACTAGCCCCCCGGAGACCCAGTACTTC,CSAQTSPPETQYF
TRBV5-4,-,TRBJ2-7,TRBD2,TGTGCCAGCAGCCATACGACTAGCGGGGTAATCTACGAGCAGTACTTC,CASSHTTSGVIYEQYF
TRBV14,-,TRBJ2-1,TRBD2,TGTGCCAGCAGCCAAAGCCGGAGGCTAGCGGATTCCGGGCAGGGCTACAATGAGCAGTTCTTC,CASSQSRRLADSGQGYNEQFF
TRBV5-1,once,TRBJ1-3,-,TGCGCCAGCAGCTCCGGGACAGGAAACACCATATATTTT,CASSSGTGNTIYF
TRBV10-3,-,TRBJ2-2,TRBD2,TGTGCCATCAGTGCAGCTTGGCGGGAGGGACACGGGGAGCTGTTTTTT,CAISAAWREGHGELFF
TRBV2,-,TRBJ1-6,TRBD1,TGTGCCAGCAGGGGGACAGGGAATAATTCACCCCTCCACTTT,CASRGTGNNSPLHF
TRBV10-3,-,TRBJ2-2,-,TGTGCCATCAGCTCACAGGACACCGGGGAGCTGTTTTTT,CAISSQDTGELFF
TRBV12-5,-,TRBJ1-1,TRBD1,TGTGCTAGTGGGCAGCCGACAGGGTTCCAAGCTTTCTTT,CASGQPTGFQAFF
TRBV15,-,TRBJ1-5,-,TGTGCCACCAGCAGAGATAGAAGGGGTACTCAGCCCCAGCATTTT,CATSRDRRGTQPQHF
TRBV7-9,-,TRBJ1-2,-,TGTGCCAGCAGCCAACTATTGCTAACTAACTATGGCTACACCTTC,CASSQLLLTNYGYTF
TRBV5-1,few,TRBJ2-3,TRBD1,TGCGCCAGCAGTCCTCGGGACAGGCGAAACACAGATACGCAGTATTTT,CASSPRDRRNTDTQYF
TRBV18,-,TRBJ2-1,-,TGTGCCAGCTCACCACCGGTGACAACTTACAATGAGCAGTTCTTC,CASSPPVTTYNEQFF
TRBV5-5,-,TRBJ1-4,TRBD1,TGTGCCAGCAGCCCAGACAGGGTAGGAGAAAAACTGTTTTTT,CASSPDRVGEKLFF
TRBV10-3,-,TRBJ1-2,TRBD1,TGTGCCACTAGCTCCGGGACAGGGGGGGAAGGCGATGGCTACACCTTC,CATSSGTGGEGDGYTF
TRBV9,few,TRBJ1-2,TRBD1,TGTGCCAGCAGCGTGGGGACAGTTACTACCTATGGCTACACCTTC,CASSVGTVTTYGYTF
TRBV29-1,once,TRBJ2-1,-,TGCAGCGTTGTCAAGGGACAAAGGACCTACAATGAGCAGTTCTTC,CSVVKGQRTYNEQFF
TRBV5-1,-,TRBJ1-4,TRBD1,TGCGCCAGCAGTCCTGACAGGGGGGTAACTAATGAAAAACTGTTTTTT,CASSPDRGVTNEKLFF
TRBV27,few,TRBJ2-7,TRBD2,TGTGCCAGCAGTTCCCCCGGGTCTTGGGGGGGACCCCTCTACGAGCAGTACTTC,CASSSPGSWGGPLYEQYF
TRBV5-1,few,TRBJ2-5,TRBD2,TGCGCCAGCAGCTTGGGGACTAGCGGGAGGGAAGAGACCCAGTACTTC,CASSLGTSGREETQYF
TRBV28,-,TRBJ2-1,TRBD2,TGTGCCAGCAGTCGGACTAGCGGGGGTAGCTCCTACAATGAGCAGTTCTTC,CASSRTSGGSSYNEQFF
TRBV6-5,-,TRBJ1-1,-,TGTGCCAGCAGTTACACCCCGGAGTACGCTGAAGCTTTCTTT,CASSYTPEYAEAFF
TRBV9,-,TRBJ2-7,TRBD1,TGTGCCAGCAGCGTAGCTACAGGGGGCCTCCCCTACGAGCAGTACTTC,CASSVATGGLPYEQYF
TRBV2,-,TRBJ2-5,-,TGTGCCAGCAGTGAAGCGGAGTTACAAGAGACCCAGTACTTC,CASSEAELQETQYF
TRBV19,-,TRBJ1-2,TRBD1,TGTGCCAGTAAGGGACAGGGGGAAATCTATGGCTACACCTTC,CASKGQGEIYGYTF
TRBV9,once,TRBJ1-6,-,TGTGCCAGCAGCGTAGAGGACAGAGACAATTCACCCCTCCACTTT,CASSVEDRDNSPLHF
TRBV4-2,-,TRBJ2-1,TRBD1,TGTGCCAGCAGCCGTGACAGGGAACCTGGGAATGAGCAGTTCTTC,CASSRDREPGNEQFF
TRBV5-1,once,TRBJ1-6,-,TGCGCCAGCAGCTCCCGCGAGGAGGGCGCATATAATTCACCCCTCCACTTT,CASSSREEGAYNSPLHF
TRBV19,-,TRBJ1-3,TRBD1,TGTGCCAGTAGTATCGAGGGGGCGCGTGGAAACACCATATATTTT,CASSIEGARGNTIYF
TRBV9,-,TRBJ2-1,TRBD2,TGTGCCAGCAGCCCGGGGGGACCTCGGGACAATGAGCAGTTCTTC,CASSPGGPRDNEQFF